This T cell receptor beta chain comes out of a study of cytomegalovirus exposure and HLA in healthy donors. Study-wide results and caveats: An analysis that was carried out later associated about 17,000 TCR beta sequences with HLA alleles at 0.05 false discovery rate.

A word on this clone: Its target is unknown.

Primers: 60 Vbeta forward and 13 Jbeta reverse. Sequencing was performed with immunoSEQ multiplex PCR; in TCRdb, only in-frame clones are kept and a portion is missing. The sample contains around 200,000 clones, roughly 83% of which appear only once. CDR3 length: 16 residues. Germline V gene lookup returns CDR1 SGHTA and CDR2 FQGNSA. V lost 0 bases to trimming and J lost 3 bases; unmatched junction nucleotides: 4. Specimen: PBMCs. The chain couples TRBV7-2 to TRBJ1-2, with TRBD1 identical over 10 bases. This receptor was taken from a girl aged 5-17 years in good health and CMV-seronegative. CDR3 region: CASSLAWDRGDYGYTF. In DNA, the CDR3 is TGTGCCAGCAGCTTAGCGTGGGACAGGGGAGACTATGGCTACACCTTC.